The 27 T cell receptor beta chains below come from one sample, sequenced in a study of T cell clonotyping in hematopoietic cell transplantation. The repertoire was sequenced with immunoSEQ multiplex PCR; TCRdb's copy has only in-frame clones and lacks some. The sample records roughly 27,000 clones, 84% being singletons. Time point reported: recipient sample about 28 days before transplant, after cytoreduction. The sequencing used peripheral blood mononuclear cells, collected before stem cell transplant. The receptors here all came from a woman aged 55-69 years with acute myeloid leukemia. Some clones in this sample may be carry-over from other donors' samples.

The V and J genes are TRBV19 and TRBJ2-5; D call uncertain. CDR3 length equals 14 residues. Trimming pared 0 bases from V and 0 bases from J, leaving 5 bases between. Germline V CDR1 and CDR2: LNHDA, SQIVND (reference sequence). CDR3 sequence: CASSIDQNQETQYF. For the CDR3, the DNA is TGTGCCAGTAGTATAGACCAGAACCAAGAGACCCAGTACTTC.

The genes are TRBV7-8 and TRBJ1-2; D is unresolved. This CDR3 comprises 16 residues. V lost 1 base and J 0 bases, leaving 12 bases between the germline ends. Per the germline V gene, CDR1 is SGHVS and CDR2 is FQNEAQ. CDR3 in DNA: TGTGCCAGCAGCTTAGGGGGTGCCGGCTCTAACTATGGCTACACCTTC. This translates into CASSLGGAGSNYGYTF.

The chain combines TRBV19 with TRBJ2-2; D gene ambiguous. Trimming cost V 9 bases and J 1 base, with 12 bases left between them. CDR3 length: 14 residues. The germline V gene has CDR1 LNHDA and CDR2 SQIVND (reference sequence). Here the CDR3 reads CASSGYRNTGELFF. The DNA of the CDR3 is TGTGCCAGCTCAGGCTACCGGAACACCGGGGAGCTGTTTTTT.

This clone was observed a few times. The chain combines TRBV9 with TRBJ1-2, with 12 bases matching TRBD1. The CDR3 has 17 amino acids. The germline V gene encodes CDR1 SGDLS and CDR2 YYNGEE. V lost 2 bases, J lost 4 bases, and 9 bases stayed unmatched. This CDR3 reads CASSVMGQGASTYGYTF. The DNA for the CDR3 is TGTGCCAGCAGCGTGATGGGACAGGGGGCTTCGACCTATGGCTACACCTTC.

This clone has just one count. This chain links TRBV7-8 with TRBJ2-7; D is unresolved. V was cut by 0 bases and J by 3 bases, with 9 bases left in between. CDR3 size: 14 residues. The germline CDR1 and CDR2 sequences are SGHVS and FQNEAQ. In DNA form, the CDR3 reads TGTGCCAGCAGCTTAGCGCGGACCTACTACGAGCAGTACTTC. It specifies CASSLARTYYEQYF.

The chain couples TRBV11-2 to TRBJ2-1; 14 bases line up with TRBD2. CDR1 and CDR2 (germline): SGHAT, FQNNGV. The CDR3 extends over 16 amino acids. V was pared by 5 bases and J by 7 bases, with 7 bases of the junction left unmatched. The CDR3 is CASSPTTSGGGNEQFF. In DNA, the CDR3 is TGTGCCAGCAGCCCTACGACTAGCGGGGGGGGGAATGAGCAGTTCTTC.

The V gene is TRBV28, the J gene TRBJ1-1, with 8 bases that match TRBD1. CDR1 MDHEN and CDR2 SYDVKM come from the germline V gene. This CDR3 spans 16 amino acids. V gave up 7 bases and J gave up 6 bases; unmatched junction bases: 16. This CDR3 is CASTPSSDRGAAEAFF. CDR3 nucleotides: TGTGCCAGCACTCCAAGCTCCGACAGGGGTGCGGCTGAAGCTTTCTTT.

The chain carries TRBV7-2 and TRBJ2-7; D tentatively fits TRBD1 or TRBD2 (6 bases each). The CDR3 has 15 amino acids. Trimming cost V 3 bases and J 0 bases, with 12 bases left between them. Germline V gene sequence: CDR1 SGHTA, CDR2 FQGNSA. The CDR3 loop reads CASSFRRDNSYEQYF. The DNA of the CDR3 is TGTGCCAGCAGCTTCCGGCGGGACAACTCCTACGAGCAGTACTTC. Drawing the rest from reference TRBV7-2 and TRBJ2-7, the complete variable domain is GAGVSQSPSNKVTEKGKDVELRCDPISGHTALYWYRQSLGQGLEFLIYFQGNSAPDKSGLPSDRFSAERTGGSVSTLTIQRTQQEDSAVYLCASSFRRDNSYEQYFGPGTRLTVT.

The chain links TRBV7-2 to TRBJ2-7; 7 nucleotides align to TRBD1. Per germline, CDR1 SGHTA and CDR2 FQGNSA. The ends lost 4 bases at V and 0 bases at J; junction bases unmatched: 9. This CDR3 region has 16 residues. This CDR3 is CASSSTGTAYSYEQYF. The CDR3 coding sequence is TGTGCCAGCAGCTCAACCGGGACAGCTTACTCCTACGAGCAGTACTTC.

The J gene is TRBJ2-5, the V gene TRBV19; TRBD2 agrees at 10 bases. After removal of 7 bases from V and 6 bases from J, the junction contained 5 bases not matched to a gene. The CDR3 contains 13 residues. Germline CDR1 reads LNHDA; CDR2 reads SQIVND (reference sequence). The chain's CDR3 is CASNMGLAQTQYF. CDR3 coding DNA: TGTGCCAGTAATATGGGACTAGCGCAGACCCAGTACTTC.

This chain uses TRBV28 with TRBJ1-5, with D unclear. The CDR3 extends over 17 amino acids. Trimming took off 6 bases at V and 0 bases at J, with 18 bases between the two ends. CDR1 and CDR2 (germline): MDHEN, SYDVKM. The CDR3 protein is CASSINWVIYSNQPQHF. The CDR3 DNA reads TGTGCCAGCAGCATCAATTGGGTGATCTATAGCAATCAGCCCCAGCATTTT.

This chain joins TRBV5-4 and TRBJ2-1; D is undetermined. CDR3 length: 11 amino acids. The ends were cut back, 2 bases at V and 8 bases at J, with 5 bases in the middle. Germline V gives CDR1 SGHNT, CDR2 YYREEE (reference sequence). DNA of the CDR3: TGTGCCAGCAGCTTTGGACATGAGCAGTTCTTC. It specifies CASSFGHEQFF.

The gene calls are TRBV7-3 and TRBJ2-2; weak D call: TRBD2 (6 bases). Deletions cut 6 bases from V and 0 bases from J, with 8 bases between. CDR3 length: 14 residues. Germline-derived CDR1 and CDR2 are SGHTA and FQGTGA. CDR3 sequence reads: CASSWGANTGELFF. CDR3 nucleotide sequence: TGTGCCAGCAGTTGGGGGGCGAACACCGGGGAGCTGTTTTTT.

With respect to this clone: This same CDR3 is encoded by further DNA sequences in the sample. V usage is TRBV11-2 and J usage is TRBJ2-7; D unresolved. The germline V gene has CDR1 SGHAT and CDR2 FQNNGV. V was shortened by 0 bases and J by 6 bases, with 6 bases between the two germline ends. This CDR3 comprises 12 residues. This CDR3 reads CASSLERSEQYF. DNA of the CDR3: TGTGCCAGCAGCTTAGAAAGGTCCGAGCAGTACTTC.

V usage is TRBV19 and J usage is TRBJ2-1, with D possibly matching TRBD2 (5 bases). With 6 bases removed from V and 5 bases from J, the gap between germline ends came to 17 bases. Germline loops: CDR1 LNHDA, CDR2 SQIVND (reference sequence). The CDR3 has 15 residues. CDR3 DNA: TGTGCCAGTAGGGACCCTGGGAGCGGTAACAATGAGCAGTTCTTC. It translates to CASRDPGSGNNEQFF.

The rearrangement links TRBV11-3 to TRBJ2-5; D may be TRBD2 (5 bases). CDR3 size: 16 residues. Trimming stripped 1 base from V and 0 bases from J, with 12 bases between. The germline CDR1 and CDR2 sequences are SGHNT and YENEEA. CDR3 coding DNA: TGTGCCAGCAGCTTAGGACACCGGGAACACCAAGAGACCCAGTACTTC. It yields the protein CASSLGHREHQETQYF.

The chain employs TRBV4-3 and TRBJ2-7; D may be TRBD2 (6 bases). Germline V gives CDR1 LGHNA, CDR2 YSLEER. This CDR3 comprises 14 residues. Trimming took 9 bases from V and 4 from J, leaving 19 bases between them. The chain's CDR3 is CASRPGLFTYEQYF. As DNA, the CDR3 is TGCGCCAGTAGGCCGGGACTCTTCACATACGAGCAGTACTTC.

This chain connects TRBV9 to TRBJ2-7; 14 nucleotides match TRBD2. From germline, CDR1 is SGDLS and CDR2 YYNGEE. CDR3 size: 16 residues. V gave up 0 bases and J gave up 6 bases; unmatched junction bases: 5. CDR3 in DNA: TGTGCCAGCAGCGTAGGACTAGCGGGGGGGCTGGTCGAGCAGTACTTC. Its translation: CASSVGLAGGLVEQYF.

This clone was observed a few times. The CDR3 reads CASSQTWGRGGNEQFF. DNA of the CDR3: TGCGCCAGCAGCCAGACCTGGGGCAGGGGAGGGAATGAGCAGTTCTTC. This chain uses TRBV4-3 with TRBJ2-1; possibly TRBD2 for D (7 bases). The germline V gene has CDR1 LGHNA and CDR2 YSLEER. Trimming shortened V by 3 bases and J by 7 bases, and 19 bases separated the two germline ends. The CDR3 runs 16 residues.

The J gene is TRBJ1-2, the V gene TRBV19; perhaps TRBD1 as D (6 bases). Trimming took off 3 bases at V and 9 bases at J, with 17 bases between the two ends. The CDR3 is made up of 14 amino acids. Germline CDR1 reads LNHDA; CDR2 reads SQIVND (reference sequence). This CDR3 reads CASSIKDSGISYTF. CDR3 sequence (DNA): TGTGCCAGTAGTATTAAGGACAGCGGGATTAGCTACACCTTC.

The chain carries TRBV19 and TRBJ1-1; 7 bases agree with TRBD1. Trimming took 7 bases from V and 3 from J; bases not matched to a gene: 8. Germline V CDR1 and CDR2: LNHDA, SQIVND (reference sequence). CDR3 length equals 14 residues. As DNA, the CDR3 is TGTGCCAGTACCATAACAGGGGTGGACACTGAAGCTTTCTTT. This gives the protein CASTITGVDTEAFF.

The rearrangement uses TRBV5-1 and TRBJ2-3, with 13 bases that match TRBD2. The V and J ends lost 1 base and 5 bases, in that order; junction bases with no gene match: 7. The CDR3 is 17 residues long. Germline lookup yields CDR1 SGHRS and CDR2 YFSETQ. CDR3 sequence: CASSLRTSGSSEDTQYF. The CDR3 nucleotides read TGCGCCAGCAGCTTGCGGACTAGCGGGAGTTCGGAAGATACGCAGTATTTT. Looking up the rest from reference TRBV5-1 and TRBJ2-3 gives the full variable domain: KAGVTQTPRYLIKTRGQQVTLSCSPISGHRSVSWYQQTPGQGLQFLFEYFSETQRNKGNFPGRFSGRQFSNSRSEMNVSTLELGDSALYLCASSLRTSGSSEDTQYFGPGTRLTVL.

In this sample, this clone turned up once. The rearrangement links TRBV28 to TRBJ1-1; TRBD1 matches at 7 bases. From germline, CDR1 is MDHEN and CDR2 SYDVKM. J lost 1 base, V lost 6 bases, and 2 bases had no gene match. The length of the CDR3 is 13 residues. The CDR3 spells CASSRQGNTEAFF. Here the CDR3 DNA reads TGTGCCAGCAGCCGACAGGGGAACACTGAAGCTTTCTTT.

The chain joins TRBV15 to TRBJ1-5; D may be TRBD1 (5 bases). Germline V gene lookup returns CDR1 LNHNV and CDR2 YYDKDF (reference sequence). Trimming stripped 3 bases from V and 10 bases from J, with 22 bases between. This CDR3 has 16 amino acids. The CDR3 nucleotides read TGTGCCACCAGCAGGGGTGGGGCTGCCTTTATCGATCCCCAGCATTTT. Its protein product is CATSRGGAAFIDPQHF.

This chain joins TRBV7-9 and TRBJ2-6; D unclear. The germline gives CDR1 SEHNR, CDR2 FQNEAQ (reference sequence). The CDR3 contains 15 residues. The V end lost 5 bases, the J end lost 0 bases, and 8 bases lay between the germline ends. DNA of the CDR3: TGTGCCAGCAGCCCGTTTTTCTCTGGGGCCAACGTCCTGACTTTC. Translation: CASSPFFSGANVLTF.

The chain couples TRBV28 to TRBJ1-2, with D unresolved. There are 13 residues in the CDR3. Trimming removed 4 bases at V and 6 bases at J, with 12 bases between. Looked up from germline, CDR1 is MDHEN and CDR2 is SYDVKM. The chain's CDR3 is CASSSSPINGYTF. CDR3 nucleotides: TGTGCCAGCAGTTCCTCCCCGATTAATGGCTACACCTTC.

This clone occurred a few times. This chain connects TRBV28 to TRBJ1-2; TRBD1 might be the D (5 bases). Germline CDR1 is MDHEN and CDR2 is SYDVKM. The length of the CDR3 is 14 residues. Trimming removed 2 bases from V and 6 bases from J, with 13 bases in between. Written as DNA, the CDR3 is TGTGCCAGCAGTTTAGCAGGGCCTGGAGATGGCTACACCTTC. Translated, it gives CASSLAGPGDGYTF.